This T cell receptor beta chain was identified in a study of low-dose radiotherapy and immunotherapy resistance in tumors (dated by TCRdb to between 2021 and 2023). Study-wide context: Patients in Cohort 1 were given 0.5 Gy per fraction every 2 weeks, and the prescribed total PTV dose was 6.5 Gy. Randomization of trial participants into treatment groups was not performed. Eight patients were included in the translational analysis, namely three from the first dose cohort plus the first five from the second dose cohort. In Cohort 2, 1 Gy per fraction was delivered every two weeks, for a total of 13 Gy over 26 weeks. Cyclophosphamide 200 mg/m2 was given intravenously every two weeks, one day before each radiation and immunotherapy administration. Nivolumab was administered intravenously as a 240 mg flat dose every two weeks, and ipilimumab was administered intravenously at 1 mg/kg every six weeks. Starting on cycle 1 day 1, patients took 300 mg of aspirin by mouth once daily for four cycles.

Sequencer: Illumina HiSeq 2500. To make first-strand cDNA, Superscript III was used along with a set of TRAV- and TRBV-specific primers so that both the TCRalpha and TCRbeta chains were covered. TCRs were amplified with Phusion for around 18 PCR cycles using a constant-region primer together with the adapter attached to the V primers. The isolated mRNA was amplified using the MessageAmp II aRNA Amplification Kit, with in vitro transcription performed for roughly 16 hours at 37 degrees C. mRNA for TCR sequencing was isolated with the Dynabeads mRNA DIRECT Purification Kit. A second approximately 23-cycle Phusion PCR added indexed Illumina adapters, and products were purified with AMPure XP beads. In the source study's methods: Using custom Perl scripts, TCR sequences that encoded the same protein were pooled, out-of-frame sequences were dropped, and the abundance of each clonotype was calculated. Any TCR sequence supported by only a single read was excluded from analysis. Shannon entropy, Gini index, clonality, richness, and the frequency of TCRs shared between repertoires were included as repertoire metrics. TCRdb itself trimmed the public reads at Q25 with fastp, ran MiXCR and retained productive beta chains. Each CDR3 protein gets just one entry, which takes the most common genes and DNA from the rows behind it. It is TCRdb's table, rather than the study itself, that gives the V and J calls and clone size. The sample includes under 95,000 distinct CDR3 sequences, with less than 20% observed a single time. The ten biggest clones cover about 1.3% of the sample.

From a lookup of the germline V gene (reference sequence), CDR1 and CDR2 are MNHEY and SMNVEV. Including cysteine and phenylalanine, the CDR3 has 16 amino acids. Here the CDR3 DNA is all that survives: 48 bases in frame from base 1. V is trimmed back by 8 bases and J by 3 bases, and the junction contains 14 bases that no gene match accounts for. This clonotype appeared many times. The antigen this receptor binds is unknown. Qualities for individual bases were not recorded, and no much larger clone is one base off. The time point label corresponds to: after trial treatment. The label giving this sample's treatment or condition can be read as: LDRT plus nivolumab, ipilimumab, low-dose cyclophosphamide and aspirin (RACIN trial). Donors were enrolled in RACIN, a single-arm phase I dose-escalation trial combining nivolumab, ipilimumab, aspirin, low-dose cyclophosphamide and low-dose radiotherapy. To be eligible, a patient needed to have an advanced solid tumor that was TIL-negative.

This sample comprised PBMCs, obtained after low-dose radiotherapy plus immunotherapy. The sequence derives from a male donor with prostate cancer. The chain is assembled from TRBV27 and TRBJ2-3, with TRBD2 matching 7 junction bases. CDR3 loop: CASAPSGTTPTDTQYF. Read as DNA, the sequence is TGTGCCAGCGCCCCCTCCGGGACTACCCCGACAGATACGCAGTATTTT.